One sample yielded the 31 T cell receptor beta chains listed below, sequenced in a study of vaccination and CD4 T cells after COVID-19. The Oncomine TCR Beta short-read assay generated sequence data from the DNA of cultured CD4+ T cells. Someone extracted genomic DNA from cultured CD4+ T cells. MiXCR, applied by TCRdb to the PCR reads, yields one record per CDR3 protein. The repertoire includes about 9,100 distinct CDR3 sequences, around 33% of them detected once, and 20% to 25% sits in the top ten. No antigen has been identified for these receptors. Treatment given: roughly 10-day PBMC culture with coronavirus spike peptide pools or control peptides (ViraFEST assay). Researchers collected the unexposed donor's CD4+ T cells before the COVID-19 pandemic (2011-2018). The sequenced material came from CD4+ T cells from blood, cultured in vitro. The receptors stem from a human donor in good health.

The V and J genes are TRBV28 and TRBJ2-2; possibly TRBD2 for D (6 bases). From germline, CDR1 is MDHEN and CDR2 SYDVKM. V shed 2 bases and J shed 5 bases, with 9 bases lying between them. There are 14 residues in the CDR3. The CDR3 DNA sequence: TGTGCCAGCAGTTTAGGTGGGGGGACCGGGGAGCTGTTTTTT. Residues: CASSLGGGTGELFF.

As DNA, the CDR3 is TGTGCCAGCAGCCCACGTGGGGAGAAGACCCAGTACTTC. Its protein is CASSPRGEKTQYF. The chain links TRBV5-6 to TRBJ2-5, with D perhaps matching TRBD2 (5 bases). Trimming cost V 4 bases and J 6 bases, with 13 bases left between them. The V gene's germline CDR1 is SGHDT and CDR2 YYEEEE. The CDR3 totals 13 residues.

The V gene is TRBV7-9, the J gene TRBJ2-5; TRBD2 agrees at 8 bases. The CDR3 contains 15 residues. V gave up 4 bases and J gave up 5 bases; unmatched junction bases: 9. Germline assignment: CDR1 SEHNR and CDR2 FQNEAQ (reference sequence). The CDR3 loop reads CASSSGRARRETQYF. The CDR3 nucleotides read TGTGCCAGCAGCTCCGGGAGGGCTAGACGGGAGACCCAGTACTTC.

V and J are TRBV27 and TRBJ2-1, with TRBD2 identical over 8 bases. The V segment lost 4 bases and the J segment 4 bases; nucleotides outside the gene matches: 15. The germline CDR1 and CDR2 sequences are MNHEY and SMNVEV (reference sequence). The CDR3 runs to 18 residues. The CDR3 region is CASSSPGFTSGEYNEQFF. The CDR3, as DNA: TGTGCCAGCAGTTCGCCCGGGTTTACTAGCGGAGAATACAATGAGCAGTTCTTC.

This sequence joins TRBV14 and TRBJ1-5; D is unclear. This CDR3 contains 13 residues. The germline CDR1 and CDR2 sequences are SGHDN and FVKESK. V was shortened by 1 base and J by 6 bases, with 7 bases between the two germline ends. The CDR3 DNA is TGTGCCAGCAGCCAAGGAGAGGGTCAGCCCCAGCATTTT. Translation gives CASSQGEGQPQHF.

CDR3: CASSGSSSRGADTQYF. In DNA, the CDR3 is TGTGCCAGCAGCGGCTCTAGCTCCCGAGGAGCAGATACGCAGTATTTT. V and J are TRBV7-6 and TRBJ2-3; D is possibly TRBD2 (5 bases). The CDR3 length is 16 residues. The V gene's germline CDR1 is SGHVS and CDR2 FNYEAQ. Trimming cost V 5 bases and J 4 bases, with 19 bases left between them.

This clonotype was detected only a few times. This rearrangement joins TRBV20-1 to TRBJ2-1; TRBD2 matches at 9 bases. The CDR3 totals 14 residues. Germline assignment: CDR1 DFQATT and CDR2 SNEGSKA (reference sequence). J gave up 7 bases and V 0 bases, and 4 bases lay outside the gene matches. CDR3 nucleotides: TGCAGTGCTAGAGATATAGCGGGAGTGAATGAGCAGTTCTTC. Its protein product is CSARDIAGVNEQFF.

This clonotype occurred a few times. The DNA of the CDR3 is TGTGCCAGCAAGGGGACAGCTAGCACAGATACGCAGTATTTT. Protein sequence: CASKGTASTDTQYF. V usage is TRBV7-2 and J usage is TRBJ2-3, with 7 bases identical to TRBD1. This CDR3 contains 14 residues. CDR1 is SGHTA, CDR2 FQGNSA, per germline. J gave up 0 bases and V 7 bases, and 4 bases lay outside the gene matches.

This clonotype was picked up a small number of times. J is TRBJ2-3 and V is TRBV7-9, with D tentatively TRBD2 (5 bases). Per the germline V gene, CDR1 is SEHNR and CDR2 is FQNEAQ (reference sequence). V shed 2 bases and J shed 5 bases, with 14 bases lying between them. The CDR3 contains 15 residues. This CDR3 is CASSLMGFEGDTQYF. The CDR3, as DNA: TGTGCCAGCAGCTTAATGGGGTTCGAGGGAGATACGCAGTATTTT.

This rearrangement joins TRBV18 to TRBJ1-5; D is unclear. This CDR3 has 13 amino acids. V lost 2 bases to trimming and J lost 8 bases, with 10 bases between them. CDR1 and CDR2 from the germline V gene are KGHSH and LQKENI. The CDR3 nucleotides read TGTGCCAGCTCACCAGGGTTGAAGGAGCCCCAGCATTTT. It encodes CASSPGLKEPQHF. The variable domain in full, with the rest retrieved from reference TRBV18 and TRBJ1-5, is NAGVMQNPRHLVRRRGQEARLRCSPMKGHSHVYWYRQLPEEGLKFMVYLQKENIIDESGMPKERFSAEFPKEGPSILRIQQVVRGDSAAYFCASSPGLKEPQHFGDGTRLSIL.

V gene TRBV11-2 combines with J gene TRBJ1-1, with D perhaps matching TRBD1 (5 bases). This CDR3 is built from 16 residues. Germline CDR1 and CDR2: SGHAT and FQNNGV. Trimming removed 1 base from V and 0 bases from J, with 12 bases in between. The CDR3 DNA reads as TGTGCCAGCAGCTTAGTAATGGGGCAGGTGAACACTGAAGCTTTCTTT. Its translation: CASSLVMGQVNTEAFF.

There are a few counts of this clonotype. The rearrangement uses TRBV19 and TRBJ2-2; 10 nucleotides line up with TRBD1. Per the germline V gene, CDR1 is LNHDA and CDR2 is SQIVND (reference sequence). The CDR3 is made up of 14 amino acids. The J segment lost 6 bases and the V segment lost 11 bases, leaving 9 bases of the junction unmatched. CDR3 nucleotides: TGTGCCCTCGGGGGGACAGGGGTCTCCGGGGAGCTGTTTTTT. Its translation is CALGGTGVSGELFF. Based on the CDR3 plus reference TRBV19 and TRBJ2-2, the full variable domain is DGGITQSPKYLFRKEGQNVTLSCEQNLNHDAMYWYRQDPGQGLRLIYYSQIVNDFQKGDIAEGYSVSREKKESFPLTVTSAQKNPTAFYLCALGGTGVSGELFFGEGSRLTVL.

This clonotype occurred a few times. V and J are TRBV12-3 or TRBV12-4 and TRBJ1-1; D is unclear. The length of the CDR3 is 14 residues. The V end lost 5 bases, the J end lost 3 bases, and 13 bases lay between the germline ends. This CDR3 is CASSPPAGHTEAFF. The CDR3 DNA sequence: TGTGCCAGCAGTCCCCCAGCAGGACACACTGAAGCTTTCTTT.

V usage is TRBV6-1 and J usage is TRBJ2-1; D is unresolved. This CDR3 comprises 15 residues. Germline V gene lookup returns CDR1 MNHNS and CDR2 SASEGT. V was clipped by 6 bases and J by 5 bases, with 17 bases between them. The CDR3 spells CASRSLGWVDNEQFF. DNA for the CDR3: TGTGCCAGCAGATCGTTAGGGTGGGTGGACAATGAGCAGTTCTTC.

The chain has TRBV15 and TRBJ2-7; D may be TRBD2 (5 bases). The V and J ends lost 5 bases and 1 base respectively, with 15 bases between them. This CDR3 region has 15 residues. The germline V gene encodes CDR1 LNHNV and CDR2 YYDKDF (reference sequence). CDR3 coding DNA: TGTGCCACCAGCGAGATCCTAGCCTCTTCCTACGAGCAGTACTTC. Its protein is CATSEILASSYEQYF.

This clonotype was recorded a few times. This chain connects TRBV6-2 or TRBV6-3 to TRBJ2-3, with 7 bases lining up with TRBD1. CDR3 length: 15 amino acids. J gave up 2 bases and V 5 bases, and 7 bases lay outside the gene matches. The germline CDR1 and CDR2 sequences are MNHEY and SVGEGT. The CDR3 here is CASSTGQTYTDTQYF. CDR3 nucleotides: TGTGCCAGCAGTACGGGACAGACCTACACAGATACGCAGTATTTT.

In its sample, this clonotype was seen a few times. The chain recombines TRBV6-2 or TRBV6-3 with TRBJ1-5, with a weak D call TRBD1 (5 bases). V gave up 5 bases and J gave up 0 bases, with 11 bases separating them. The CDR3 totals 15 residues. Germline CDR1 MNHEY, CDR2 SVGEGT. CDR3: CASSAQGHSNQPQHF. The CDR3 nucleotides read TGTGCCAGCAGTGCTCAGGGTCATAGCAATCAGCCCCAGCATTTT.

This clonotype has more than one count but fewer than ten. The chain has TRBV7-2 and TRBJ2-7; no clear D. Germline CDR1 is SGHTA and CDR2 is FQGNSA. The length of the CDR3 is 14 residues. With 5 bases removed from V and 4 bases from J, the gap between germline ends came to 15 bases. The CDR3 DNA reads as TGTGCCAGCAGCCCCGCGAGAAGCTTGTACGAGCAGTACTTC. Encoded protein: CASSPARSLYEQYF. The entire variable domain, with the rest obtained from reference TRBV7-2 and TRBJ2-7, is as follows: GAGVSQSPSNKVTEKGKDVELRCDPISGHTALYWYRQSLGQGLEFLIYFQGNSAPDKSGLPSDRFSAERTGGSVSTLTIQRTQQEDSAVYLCASSPARSLYEQYFGPGTRLTVT.

This clonotype was detected a few times. The rearrangement joins TRBV29-1 to TRBJ2-3; the match to TRBD2 covers 9 bases. The CDR3 totals 14 residues. Germline lookup yields CDR1 SQVTM and CDR2 ANQGSEA. The V and J ends lost 1 base and 8 bases, in that order; junction bases with no gene match: 7. The CDR3 sequence is CSVEASGVQGTQYF. CDR3 DNA sequence: TGCAGCGTTGAAGCTAGCGGGGTTCAGGGTACGCAGTATTTT.

This clonotype was picked up a small number of times. The chain couples TRBV6-1 to TRBJ2-3, with 8 bases fitting TRBD1. The CDR3 is 17 residues long. Losses at the gene ends were 2 bases for V and 6 bases for J; bases not matched to a gene: 13. Per the germline V gene, CDR1 is MNHNS and CDR2 is SASEGT. The CDR3 sequence is CASSEIRGQGAWDTQYF. DNA for the CDR3: TGTGCCAGCAGTGAAATTCGTGGGCAGGGGGCATGGGATACGCAGTATTTT.

The gene calls are TRBV28 and TRBJ1-5; weak D call: TRBD1 (6 bases). Trimming pared 4 bases from V and 7 bases from J, leaving 17 bases between. This CDR3 spans 15 amino acids. Germline V gene data show CDR1 as MDHEN and CDR2 as SYDVKM. The CDR3 bases are TGTGCCAGCAGTTCCCCCTTAGGGGGGCGACAGCCCCAGCATTTT. Protein: CASSSPLGGRQPQHF.

The chain combines TRBV28 with TRBJ1-3; D possibly corresponds to TRBD1 (6 bases). The CDR3 has 16 residues. CDR1 MDHEN and CDR2 SYDVKM come from the germline V gene. Trimming removed 6 bases from V and 1 base from J, with 16 bases in between. Written as DNA, the CDR3 is TGTGCCAGCAGGGCTCTTGGGGGGCAATCTGGAAACACCATATATTTT. It specifies CASRALGGQSGNTIYF. The whole variable domain, filled in from reference TRBV28 and TRBJ1-3, reads DVKVTQSSRYLVKRTGEKVFLECVQDMDHENMFWYRQDPGLGLRLIYFSYDVKMKEKGDIPEGYSVSREKKERFSLILESASTNQTSMYLCASRALGGQSGNTIYFGEGSWLTVV.

This chain links TRBV28 with TRBJ2-7; D may be TRBD1 (5 bases). The ends were cut back, 5 bases at V and 1 base at J, with 9 bases in the middle. There are 13 residues in the CDR3. Germline values: CDR1 MDHEN, CDR2 SYDVKM. The CDR3 region is CASSIDSSYEQYF. The DNA of the CDR3 is TGTGCCAGCAGTATCGACAGTTCCTACGAGCAGTACTTC.

This chain links TRBV20-1 with TRBJ2-1, with 9 bases identical to TRBD1. This CDR3 is built from 17 residues. Germline lookup yields CDR1 DFQATT and CDR2 SNEGSKA (reference sequence). V shed 3 bases, J shed 5 bases, and the junction held 14 bases outside the gene matches. For the CDR3, the DNA is TGCAGTGCTAGCATATACGCCTCGGGACAGGGAAACAATGAGCAGTTCTTC. This gives the protein CSASIYASGQGNNEQFF.

This clonotype was seen a handful of times. The V and J genes are TRBV6-2 or TRBV6-3 and TRBJ2-7; D possibly corresponds to TRBD2 (6 bases). Between the trimmed V and J ends, which lost 3 bases and 6 bases, there was a span of 12 bases. The CDR3 has 13 residues. From germline, CDR1 is MNHEY and CDR2 SVGEGT. CDR3: CASSYATSREQYF. The CDR3 DNA sequence: TGTGCCAGCAGTTATGCGACTAGTCGCGAGCAGTACTTC.

The V gene is TRBV27, the J gene TRBJ2-7; 11 nucleotides agree with TRBD2. The CDR3 covers 13 residues. V shed 10 bases, J shed 6 bases, and the junction held 8 bases outside the gene matches. Germline CDR1 is MNHEY and CDR2 is SMNVEV (reference sequence). DNA of the CDR3: TGTGCCACTAAGGTGACTAGCGGGACCGAGCAGTACTTC. This gives the protein CATKVTSGTEQYF.

The chain links TRBV28 to TRBJ2-7; D is perhaps TRBD1 or TRBD2 (6 bases each). The CDR3 extends over 14 amino acids. Germline loops: CDR1 MDHEN, CDR2 SYDVKM. The V end was cut by 4 bases, the J end by 7 bases, with 17 bases between. The CDR3 here is CASSSIGGGQEQYF. In DNA, the CDR3 is TGTGCCAGCAGTTCTATAGGAGGGGGGCAGGAGCAGTACTTC.

The rearrangement links TRBV12-5 to TRBJ2-3, with 12 bases lining up with TRBD2. This CDR3 comprises 13 residues. Looked up from germline, CDR1 is LGHNT and CDR2 is FRNRAP. J gave up 7 bases and V 6 bases, and 2 bases lay outside the gene matches. CDR3 in DNA: TGTGCTAGTGGGCTAGCGGGAGGGTATACGCAGTATTTT. Residues: CASGLAGGYTQYF.

This clonotype was observed once. This chain joins TRBV11-2 and TRBJ1-1, with 9 bases aligning to TRBD1. The V segment lost 5 bases and the J segment 5 bases; nucleotides outside the gene matches: 12. Germline V gene data show CDR1 as SGHAT and CDR2 as FQNNGV. The CDR3 contains 16 residues. The CDR3 DNA is TGTGCCAGCAGCCATCTACCGGGACAGGGTGGGACTGAAGCTTTCTTT. Its protein is CASSHLPGQGGTEAFF.

This chain joins TRBV20-1 and TRBJ2-6, with 7 bases fitting TRBD2. V shed 6 bases and J 0 bases; nucleotides not matched to a gene: 2. Germline loops: CDR1 DFQATT, CDR2 SNEGSKA (reference sequence). The CDR3 has 14 amino acids. Here the CDR3 reads CSAGGGSGANVLTF. Here the CDR3 DNA reads TGCAGTGCCGGCGGGGGCTCTGGGGCCAACGTCCTGACTTTC.

This clonotype has just a few counts. The genes are TRBV6-1 and TRBJ1-1; tentatively, D is TRBD1 (5 bases). V was clipped by 6 bases and J by 4 bases, with 24 bases between them. This CDR3 is built from 17 residues. The germline gives CDR1 MNHNS, CDR2 SASEGT. The CDR3 is CASSRNTLRGSTTEAFF. The CDR3 DNA sequence: TGTGCCAGCAGCAGAAACACCTTAAGGGGTTCGACCACTGAAGCTTTCTTT.